This T cell receptor (beta chain) emerged from a study of blood T cell repertoires in COVID-19. V was pared by 2 bases and J by 5 bases, with 6 bases between. Germline loops: CDR1 SGHVS, CDR2 FQNEAQ. The CDR3 has 12 residues. As handled by the study authors: The authors estimated nucleated cell counts from reference gene primer amplification. Data came from immunoSEQ multiplex PCR; TCRdb stores just in-frame clones and leaves some out. That table is the source of V, J and clone size, and D and trimming were worked out from the DNA. The sample lists roughly 95,000 clones; 82% were seen once. This clone was recorded once. Other DNA variants within this sample encode the same CDR3.

The sample taken for sequencing was peripheral blood. The source of this sequence is a middle-aged man with active or convalescent COVID-19. The chain carries TRBV7-8 and TRBJ2-5; a possible D gene is TRBD2 (5 bases). The CDR3 loop is CASSLRGETQYF. The CDR3 bases are TGTGCCAGCAGCTTACGAGGGGAGACCCAGTACTTC.